The 5 T cell receptor beta chains below all came from one sample that was sequenced in a study of blood T cells in healthy people across ages. Next came a second PCR, run for about 6 to 12 cycles, which used a sample-barcoded 5' primer along with a J-beta primer mix. TCRdb recomputed calls from the 5' RACE reads with MiXCR, one row per CDR3 protein. This table holds some 1.8 million distinct CDR3 sequences, around 42% found once. The sequencing sample was made of blood. The receptors were gathered from a human donor in good health.

The chain recombines TRBV7-2 with TRBJ1-2; TRBD1 might be the D (6 bases). Germline CDR1 and CDR2: SGHTA and FQGNSA. With 5 bases removed from V and 0 bases from J, the gap between germline ends came to 13 bases. The CDR3 loop spans 15 amino acids. This chain's CDR3 is CASSPQGSPNYGYTF. The DNA of the CDR3 is TGTGCCAGCAGCCCACAGGGTTCCCCTAACTATGGCTACACCTTC.

V is TRBV3-1 and J is TRBJ2-7; TRBD2 aligns across 7 bases. The CDR3 loop spans 14 amino acids. Germline V gene sequence: CDR1 LGHDT, CDR2 YNNKEL (reference sequence). Trimming cost V 2 bases and J 2 bases; bases outside gene matches: 3. The DNA of the CDR3 is TGTGCCAGCAGCCAAACTAGCGACACCTACGAGCAGTACTTC. Translation: CASSQTSDTYEQYF.

This clonotype was detected a few times. The rearrangement joins TRBV6-2 or TRBV6-3 to TRBJ1-2, with D unresolved. This CDR3 has 13 residues. The V gene lost 8 bases and the J gene lost 5 bases, with 15 bases spanning the gap. Germline V gene sequence: CDR1 MNHEY, CDR2 SVGEGT. CDR3 nucleotides: TGTGCCAGCCGTAATAATGGGCCATATGGCTACACCTTC. Residues: CASRNNGPYGYTF.

The rearrangement links TRBV6-2 or TRBV6-3 to TRBJ2-1; D not resolved. Germline CDR1 is MNHEY and CDR2 is SVGEGT. V was cut by 6 bases and J by 5 bases, with 17 bases left in between. This CDR3 is 15 amino acids long. CDR3 region: CASSRETHSDNEQFF. CDR3 nucleotide sequence: TGTGCCAGCAGCCGCGAGACACACAGCGACAATGAGCAGTTCTTC.

The rearrangement uses TRBV7-2 and TRBJ1-6, with D possibly TRBD1 on 5 matching bases. Germline V gene data show CDR1 as SGHTA and CDR2 as FQGNSA. V gave up 5 bases and J gave up 8 bases, with 16 bases separating them. The CDR3 is 15 amino acids. CDR3 loop: CASSGPGRGDSPLHF. CDR3 in DNA: TGTGCCAGCAGCGGACCGGGACGGGGGGATTCACCCCTCCACTTT.